The 10 T cell receptor beta chains listed next were all sequenced from one sample in a study of blood T cells in healthy people across ages. A sample-barcoded 5' primer and a J-beta primer mix were used in a second PCR of about 7 to 11 cycles. One entry per CDR3 protein, called by TCRdb with MiXCR from the 5' RACE reads. The sample consists of approximately 810,000 distinct CDR3 sequences, around 28% of them appearing once. Sequencing used blood. Receptor source: a woman aged 80 or over in good health.

This clonotype occurred many times. The chain recombines TRBV30 with TRBJ2-7; 8 bases line up with TRBD1. Germline loops: CDR1 GTSNPN, CDR2 SVGIG (reference sequence). There are 12 residues in the CDR3. The V gene end was trimmed by 3 bases and the J gene end by 2 bases; junction bases not matched to a gene: 0. CDR3 sequence (DNA): TGTGCCTGGAGGACAGGGGCCTACGAGCAGTACTTC. This encodes CAWRTGAYEQYF.

Points on this clonotype: Just one base apart from a much larger clone, this may be a read error. The rearrangement links TRBV5-1 to TRBJ2-1; D might be TRBD2 (6 bases). Germline assignment: CDR1 SGHRS and CDR2 YFSETQ. CDR3 size: 15 residues. CDR3 in amino acids: CASSLEGLIYNKQFF. The CDR3 DNA reads as TGCGCCAGCAGCTTGGAGGGACTCATTTACAATAAGCAGTTCTTC.

Only a few counts were recorded for this clonotype. V usage is TRBV27 and J usage is TRBJ2-2; 12 nucleotides agree with TRBD2. CDR3 length: 19 residues. The V gene's germline CDR1 is MNHEY and CDR2 SMNVEV (reference sequence). The V and J ends lost 4 bases and 1 base, in that order; junction bases with no gene match: 10. CDR3: CASSSFPTSGGLNTGELFF. CDR3 in DNA: TGTGCCAGCAGTTCCTTCCCAACTAGCGGGGGGTTGAACACCGGGGAGCTGTTTTTT.

This clonotype was seen repeatedly, ten times or more. This chain joins TRBV7-2 and TRBJ2-7; no clear D gene. This CDR3 contains 13 residues. Per germline, CDR1 SGHTA and CDR2 FQGNSA. V dropped 5 bases and J dropped 7 bases, with 15 bases sitting between them. The CDR3 DNA follows: TGTGCCAGCAGCCCGAGTGGGGTTATGGAGCAGTACTTC. Translated: CASSPSGVMEQYF.

V is TRBV21-1 and J is TRBJ1-5. TRBV21-1 is recorded as a pseudogene. The CDR3 extends over 14 amino acids. CDR3 DNA: TGTGCCAGCAGCAAAGGGGAGGAGACTCAGCCCCAGCATTTT. Translating gives CASSKGEETQPQHF.

In its sample, this clonotype was seen many times. The chain recombines TRBV6-2 or TRBV6-3 with TRBJ2-3, with 7 bases that match TRBD1. The V and J ends lost 6 bases and 3 bases, in that order; junction bases with no gene match: 9. Germline CDR1 reads MNHEY; CDR2 reads SVGEGT. The CDR3 covers 15 residues. As DNA, the CDR3 is TGTGCCAGCAGCTGGTTAGGGGGCAAGACAGATACGCAGTATTTT. Translating gives CASSWLGGKTDTQYF.

This chain uses TRBV13 with TRBJ2-7; 12 bases line up with TRBD1. Germline loops: CDR1 PRHDT, CDR2 FYEKMQ (reference sequence). The CDR3 has 20 amino acids. Trimming cost V 1 base and J 2 bases; bases outside gene matches: 15. The CDR3 is CASSLAPPGTGGLSPYEQYF. Here the CDR3 DNA reads TGTGCCAGCAGCTTAGCCCCCCCCGGGACAGGGGGCCTTAGCCCCTACGAGCAGTACTTC.

The CDR3 protein is CASSDRTSIGGELFF. CDR3 coding DNA: TGTGCCAGCAGCGATCGGACTAGCATAGGCGGGGAGCTGTTTTTT. V gene TRBV9 combines with J gene TRBJ2-2; 8 bases are shared with TRBD2. Germline assignment: CDR1 SGDLS and CDR2 YYNGEE. With V trimmed by 3 bases and J by 7 bases, 8 bases remained unmatched. The CDR3 extends over 15 amino acids.

Only a few counts were recorded for this clonotype. The rearrangement uses TRBV20-1 and TRBJ1-2; D is possibly TRBD1 (5 bases). V was pared by 1 base and J by 8 bases, with 14 bases between. Germline loops: CDR1 DFQATT, CDR2 SNEGSKA (reference sequence). The CDR3 is made up of 13 amino acids. The DNA of the CDR3 is TGCAGTGCTAGAGTTGGGGGAACGGGAGGCTACACCTTC. Translating gives CSARVGGTGGYTF.

The chain combines TRBV5-1 with TRBJ2-7, with TRBD1 matching over 9 bases. The CDR3 has 16 residues. Germline CDR1 SGHRS, CDR2 YFSETQ. Trimming removed 4 bases from V and 2 bases from J; junction bases left unmatched: 10. CDR3 nucleotides: TGCGCCAGCAGCCCGGCACCAGGACAGGGGACCTACGAGCAGTACTTC. As protein: CASSPAPGQGTYEQYF.